The present TCR beta chain was sequenced within a study of blood T cell repertoires in COVID-19. About the research overall: PBMCs, B-cell-depleted T cells, or T cells provided the cDNA or gDNA that made up the material.

Germline values: CDR1 SGHRS, CDR2 YFSETQ. V gave up 2 bases and J gave up 1 base; unmatched junction bases: 1. The CDR3 has 14 residues. One Seattle source followed patients from active infection through their disease course. Method: immunoSEQ multiplex PCR; TCRdb's copy keeps in-frame clones and lacks some. The sample gives some 200,000 clones, 75% to 85% of which show up once; roughly 9.6% is in the top ten. Input material: peripheral blood. The chain is built from TRBV5-1 and TRBJ2-7; 9 bases line up with TRBD2. The TCR comes from a woman between 40 and 55 years old with COVID-19, enrolled during active disease. For the CDR3, the DNA is TGCGCCAGCAGCTTTCTAGCGGGATCCTACGAGCAGTACTTC. Its protein product is CASSFLAGSYEQYF.